This T cell receptor beta chain came from a study of cytomegalovirus exposure and HLA in healthy donors. Comments on this clone: Its antigen is currently unknown.

Germline V gene sequence: CDR1 LGHNA, CDR2 YNFKEQ. The CDR3 extends over 16 amino acids. V dropped 1 base and J dropped 4 bases, with 14 bases sitting between them. Vbeta (60) and Jbeta (13) primers were used in the PCR. Some clones are missing from TCRdb's copy, which holds only in-frame ones; the method was immunoSEQ multiplex PCR. The table includes 140,000 to 150,000 clones, approximately 68% detected once. Study findings and constraints: In a later analysis, a genetic analysis reported fewer productive-TCR N-insertions in an Asian-associated ancestry cluster than the cohort average.

The sample taken for sequencing was PBMCs. This rearrangement joins TRBV4-2 to TRBJ2-1, with unresolved D. The sequence was collected from a man aged 35 to 55 in good health and CMV-seronegative. The CDR3 is CASSQGGVGRYNEQFF. The CDR3 coding sequence is TGTGCCAGCAGCCAAGGAGGAGTAGGAAGGTACAATGAGCAGTTCTTC.